The 17 T cell receptor beta chains given below trace back to one sample, sequenced in a study of blood T cell repertoires in COVID-19. The protocol was immunoSEQ multiplex PCR, while the TCRdb copy is restricted to in-frame clones and leaves out a portion. The sample yields approximately 400,000 clones, more than 75% seen once. Sequencing was performed on PBMCs or T cells enriched from blood (not recorded which). The receptors were gathered from a woman between 18 and 30 years old who had recovered from COVID-19.

A remark on this clone: The same CDR3 is also encoded by other DNA sequences in this sample. The V gene is TRBV18, the J gene TRBJ2-7; D unresolved. With 0 bases removed from V and 2 bases from J, the gap between germline ends came to 8 bases. The CDR3 covers 14 residues. Germline lookup yields CDR1 KGHSH and CDR2 LQKENI. The DNA for the CDR3 is TGTGCCAGCTCACCACCGGCCAGAACCTACGAGCAGTACTTC. This gives the protein CASSPPARTYEQYF.

The chain has TRBV19 and TRBJ1-6; weak D call: TRBD1 (6 bases). The V and J ends lost 1 base and 9 bases respectively, with 10 bases between them. CDR1 LNHDA and CDR2 SQIVND come from the germline V gene (reference sequence). The CDR3 has 14 amino acids. CDR3 loop: CASSIAQGTSPLHF. DNA of the CDR3: TGTGCCAGTAGTATAGCACAGGGCACTTCACCCCTCCACTTT.

The rearrangement links TRBV19 to TRBJ2-3; D is perhaps TRBD1 (6 bases). V lost 4 bases and J 0 bases, leaving 11 bases between the germline ends. Germline V gene lookup returns CDR1 LNHDA and CDR2 SQIVND (reference sequence). CDR3 length equals 15 residues. In DNA, the CDR3 is TGTGCCAGTAGTAGGGCAGGGGTCAGCACAGATACGCAGTATTTT. It codes for CASSRAGVSTDTQYF.

The CDR3 DNA reads as TGTGCCAGCAGCGGTGGGACAGCGTATAGCAATCAGCCCCAGCATTTT. Translating gives CASSGGTAYSNQPQHF. The rearrangement links TRBV2 to TRBJ1-5; 7 bases match TRBD1. The CDR3 totals 16 residues. Germline CDR1 reads SNHLY; CDR2 reads FYNNEI. Trimming removed 6 bases from V and 0 bases from J; junction bases left unmatched: 8.

The chain joins TRBV5-5 to TRBJ1-5, with D unresolved. The germline V and J ends were trimmed by 4 bases and 5 bases, with 10 bases remaining between them. The CDR3 extends over 13 amino acids. Germline assignment: CDR1 SGHKS and CDR2 YYEKEE (reference sequence). The CDR3 here is CASSQNVYQPQHF. The CDR3 region has the DNA TGTGCCAGCAGCCAGAATGTGTATCAGCCCCAGCATTTT.

The table lists this clone with a count of one. V usage is TRBV28 and J usage is TRBJ2-7; the match to TRBD1 covers 8 bases. Germline-derived CDR1 and CDR2 are MDHEN and SYDVKM. CDR3 size: 13 residues. Trimming cost V 5 bases and J 6 bases; bases outside gene matches: 6. The CDR3 DNA is TGTGCCAGCAGTCTGACAGGGGCGGGCGAGCAGTACTTC. This translates into CASSLTGAGEQYF.

The chain is built from TRBV18 and TRBJ1-5; D is perhaps TRBD1 (5 bases). The length of the CDR3 is 14 residues. The V gene's germline CDR1 is KGHSH and CDR2 LQKENI. Trimming took 6 bases from V and 6 from J, leaving 15 bases between them. The CDR3 DNA reads TGTGCCAGCTCCCCCTTGGGGGAGGGTCAGCCCCAGCATTTT. It is translated as CASSPLGEGQPQHF. The whole variable domain, filled in from reference TRBV18 and TRBJ1-5, reads NAGVMQNPRHLVRRRGQEARLRCSPMKGHSHVYWYRQLPEEGLKFMVYLQKENIIDESGMPKERFSAEFPKEGPSILRIQQVVRGDSAAYFCASSPLGEGQPQHFGDGTRLSIL.

The count of this clone is one. This chain joins TRBV7-9 and TRBJ1-1; D might be TRBD1 (5 bases). V lost 2 bases, J lost 3 bases, and 13 bases lay in between. The CDR3 extends over 15 amino acids. Germline loops: CDR1 SEHNR, CDR2 FQNEAQ (reference sequence). CDR3 in amino acids: CASSLLDIRDTEAFF. In DNA form, the CDR3 reads TGTGCCAGCAGCTTATTGGACATAAGGGACACTGAAGCTTTCTTT.

The CDR3 region has the DNA TGTGCCAGCAGCCACCCAAGTGGTCTTAGGGGGGGAAATTCACCCCTCCACTTT. Encoded protein: CASSHPSGLRGGNSPLHF. This sequence joins TRBV3-1 (or the pseudogene TRBV3-2) and TRBJ1-6; a possible D gene is TRBD1 (6 bases). Germline loops: CDR1 LGHDT, CDR2 YNNKEL (reference sequence). CDR3 length: 18 amino acids. Trimming removed 3 bases from V and 7 bases from J, with 22 bases in between.

The V call is TRBV29-1, the J call TRBJ2-1, with TRBD2 identical over 10 bases. CDR1 is SQVTM, CDR2 ANQGSEA, per germline. CDR3 size: 14 residues. V lost 1 base, J lost 5 bases, and 2 bases stayed unmatched. The CDR3 nucleotides are TGCAGCGTTGAAGTACTAGCGGGGCACAATGAGCAGTTCTTC. Encoded protein: CSVEVLAGHNEQFF.

With regard to this clone: The same CDR3 can be traced to other DNA sequences in this sample. The rearrangement uses TRBV6-5 and TRBJ2-7; the match to TRBD1 covers 9 bases. J was trimmed by 4 bases and V by 0 bases; bases with no gene match: 4. This CDR3 comprises 15 residues. CDR1 is MNHEY, CDR2 SVGAGI, per germline. Written as DNA, the CDR3 is TGTGCCAGCAGTTACTCCGGGACAGGGAGTTACGAGCAGTACTTC. Its translation: CASSYSGTGSYEQYF.

This chain uses TRBV9 with TRBJ2-7, with D hard to call. Germline CDR1 reads SGDLS; CDR2 reads YYNGEE. Trimming stripped 0 bases from V and 0 bases from J, with 10 bases between. This CDR3 region has 15 residues. The DNA of the CDR3 is TGTGCCAGCAGCGTAGACTTGTTTTCCTCCTACGAGCAGTACTTC. Encoded protein: CASSVDLFSSYEQYF.

The chain is built from TRBV30 and TRBJ1-5; 9 positions match TRBD1. The ends lost 4 bases at V and 8 bases at J; junction bases unmatched: 6. The CDR3 sequence is 13 residues long. Germline CDR1 reads GTSNPN; CDR2 reads SVGIG (reference sequence). The CDR3 nucleotides read TGTGCCTGGAAGGGGGACAGGGATGAGCCCCAGCATTTT. Its translation: CAWKGDRDEPQHF.

The chain combines TRBV7-2 with TRBJ1-1; 9 bases are a match to TRBD1. Germline CDR1 is SGHTA and CDR2 is FQGNSA. The CDR3 runs 14 residues. The V and J ends lost 5 bases and 5 bases, in that order; junction bases with no gene match: 6. CDR3 region: CASSPGQGLTEAFF. The CDR3 DNA follows: TGTGCCAGCAGCCCGGGACAGGGATTGACTGAAGCTTTCTTT.

The chain is built from TRBV5-1 and TRBJ1-2; 8 nucleotides agree with TRBD1. Germline CDR1 SGHRS, CDR2 YFSETQ. Trimming took 4 bases from V and 3 from J; bases not matched to a gene: 8. There are 15 residues in the CDR3. Written as DNA, the CDR3 is TGCGCCAGCAGCACCCGGACAGGGCGCGACTATGGCTACACCTTC. Residues: CASSTRTGRDYGYTF.

Concerning this clone itself: This sample includes further DNA sequences coding for the same CDR3. The rearrangement uses TRBV19 and TRBJ1-2; D not resolved. The V gene lost 2 bases and the J gene lost 2 bases, with 6 bases spanning the gap. Germline V CDR1 and CDR2: LNHDA, SQIVND (reference sequence). The CDR3 totals 13 residues. The CDR3: CASSIRGNYGYTF. The CDR3 DNA follows: TGTGCCAGTAGTATAAGAGGGAACTATGGCTACACCTTC.

The chain employs TRBV6-5 and TRBJ2-7, with 7 bases that match TRBD1. Trimming cost V 7 bases and J 2 bases; bases outside gene matches: 5. The CDR3 is made up of 13 amino acids. Germline loops: CDR1 MNHEY, CDR2 SVGAGI. DNA for the CDR3: TGTGCCAGCACAAACAGGGGCGCCTACGAGCAGTACTTC. This translates into CASTNRGAYEQYF.